This T cell receptor (beta chain) was identified during a study of blood T cell repertoires in COVID-19. Across the whole study: Acute-phase and convalescent COVID-19 samples originated in the United States, Italy and Spain.

The CDR3 covers 11 residues. Deletions cut 2 bases from V and 3 bases from J, with 5 bases between. Germline-derived CDR1 and CDR2 are SQVTM and ANQGSEA. Original methodology: Reference gene primers were amplified, and this amplification served to estimate nucleated cell counts. Clones were read by immunoSEQ multiplex PCR, and TCRdb kept only the in-frame ones, dropping some. That table supplies the V and J calls and clone size; D and trimming were determined from the DNA. The profile shows around 260,000 clones, over 75% of them singletons. The chain combines TRBV29-1 with TRBJ2-7; D is ambiguous. Material for sequencing was peripheral blood. The source is a human donor with COVID-19, enrolled during active disease. The donor label of this sample is uncertain. CDR3 DNA: TGCAGCGTTGAAACCGGCTACGAGCAGTACTTC. Amino acid sequence: CSVETGYEQYF.